This T cell receptor (beta chain) is from a study of shared clonotypes between healthy human individuals. General observations from the study: Naive subsets generally had larger estimated richness than memory subsets. Relative to clonotypes present in all four donors, those not shared had lower generation probabilities.

TCRdb's copy holds only in-frame clones and misses some; the assay was immunoSEQ multiplex PCR. The top ten clones hold 0.89% of a sample with 950,000 to 1,200,000 clones, approximately 80% of them seen once. Everyone who donated was a Caucasian adult who lived in Nashville, Tennessee. The length of the CDR3 is 14 residues. Trimming removed 4 bases from V and 6 bases from J; junction bases left unmatched: 8. Germline V lookup: CDR1 SQVTM, CDR2 ANQGSEA. To note about this clone: Its antigen remains unknown.

V and J are TRBV29-1 and TRBJ2-2; the match to TRBD2 covers 7 bases. The clonotype was recovered from a man younger than 35 in good health. Some clones in this sample may be carry-over from other donors' samples. Sequencing was done on a sample of memory CD4+ T cells from PBMCs. The subset is: CD45RA-negative fraction. CDR3 region: CSVVPAGIPGELFF. The CDR3 DNA sequence: TGCAGCGTTGTTCCAGCGGGAATCCCCGGGGAGCTGTTTTTT.